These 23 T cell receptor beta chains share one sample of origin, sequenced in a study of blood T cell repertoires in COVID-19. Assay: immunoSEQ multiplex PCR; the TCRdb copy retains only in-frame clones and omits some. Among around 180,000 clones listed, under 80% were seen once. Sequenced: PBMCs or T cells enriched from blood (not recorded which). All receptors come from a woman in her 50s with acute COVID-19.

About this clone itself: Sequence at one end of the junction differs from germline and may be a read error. In DNA, the CDR3 is TGTGCCAGCAGCCCCTACGGGACTAGCACGGATACGCAGTATTTT. It specifies CASSPYGTSTDTQYF. The rearrangement joins TRBV9 to TRBJ2-3, with 9 bases aligning to TRBD2. The CDR3 covers 15 residues. Germline-derived CDR1 and CDR2 are SGDLS and YYNGEE.

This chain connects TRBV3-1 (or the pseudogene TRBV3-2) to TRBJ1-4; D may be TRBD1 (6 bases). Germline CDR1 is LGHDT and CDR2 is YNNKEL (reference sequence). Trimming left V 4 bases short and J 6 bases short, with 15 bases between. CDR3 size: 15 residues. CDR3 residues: CASSLLDRVDEKLFF. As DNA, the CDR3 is TGTGCCAGCAGCCTTTTGGACAGAGTGGATGAAAAACTGTTTTTT.

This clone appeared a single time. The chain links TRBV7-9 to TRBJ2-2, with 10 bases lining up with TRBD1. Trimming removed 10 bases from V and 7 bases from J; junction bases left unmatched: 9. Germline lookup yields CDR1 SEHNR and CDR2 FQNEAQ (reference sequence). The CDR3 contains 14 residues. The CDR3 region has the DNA TGTGCCAACCACGGGACAGGGGCCAGCGGGGAGCTGTTTTTT. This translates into CANHGTGASGELFF.

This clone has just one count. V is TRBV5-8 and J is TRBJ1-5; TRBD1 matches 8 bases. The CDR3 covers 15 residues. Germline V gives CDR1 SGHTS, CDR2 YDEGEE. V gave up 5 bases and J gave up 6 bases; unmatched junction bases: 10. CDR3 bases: TGTGCCAGCAGTCCTCAGGGGGCGCGGGGTCAGCCCCAGCATTTT. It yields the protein CASSPQGARGQPQHF.

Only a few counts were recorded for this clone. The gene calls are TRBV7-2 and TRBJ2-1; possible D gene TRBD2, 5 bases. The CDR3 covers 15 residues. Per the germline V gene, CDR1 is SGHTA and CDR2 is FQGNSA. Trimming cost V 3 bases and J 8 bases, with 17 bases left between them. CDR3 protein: CASSLVGAAGDEQFF. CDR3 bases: TGTGCCAGCAGCTTGGTAGGAGCGGCGGGCGATGAGCAGTTCTTC.

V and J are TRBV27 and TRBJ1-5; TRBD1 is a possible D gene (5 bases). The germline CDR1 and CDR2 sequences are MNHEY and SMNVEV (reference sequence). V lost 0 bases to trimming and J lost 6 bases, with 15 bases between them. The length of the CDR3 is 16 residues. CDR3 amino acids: CASSLSGRAGSQPQHF. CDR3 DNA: TGTGCCAGCAGTTTATCGGGCAGGGCTGGTAGTCAGCCCCAGCATTTT.

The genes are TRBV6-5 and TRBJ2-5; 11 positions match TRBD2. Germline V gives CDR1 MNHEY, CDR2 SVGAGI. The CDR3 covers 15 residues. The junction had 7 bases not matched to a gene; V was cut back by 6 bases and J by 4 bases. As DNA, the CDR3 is TGTGCCAGCAGCACACTAGCGGGGGCGGGAGAGACCCAGTACTTC. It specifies CASSTLAGAGETQYF.

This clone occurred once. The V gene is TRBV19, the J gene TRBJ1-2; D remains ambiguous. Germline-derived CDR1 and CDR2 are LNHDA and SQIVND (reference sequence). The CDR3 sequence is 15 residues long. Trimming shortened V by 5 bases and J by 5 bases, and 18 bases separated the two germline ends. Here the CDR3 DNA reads TGTGCCAGTAGTTTGAAACCAGCGGGTGGGTATGGCTACACCTTC. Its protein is CASSLKPAGGYGYTF. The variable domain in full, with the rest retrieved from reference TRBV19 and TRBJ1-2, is DGGITQSPKYLFRKEGQNVTLSCEQNLNHDAMYWYRQDPGQGLRLIYYSQIVNDFQKGDIAEGYSVSREKKESFPLTVTSAQKNPTAFYLCASSLKPAGGYGYTFGSGTRLTVV.

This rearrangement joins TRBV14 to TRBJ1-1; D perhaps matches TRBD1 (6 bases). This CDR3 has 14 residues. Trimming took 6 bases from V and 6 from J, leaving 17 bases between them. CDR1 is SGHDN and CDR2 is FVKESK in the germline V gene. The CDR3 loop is CASRDRGGAAEAFF. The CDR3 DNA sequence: TGTGCCAGCAGGGACCGCGGGGGGGCCGCTGAAGCTTTCTTT.

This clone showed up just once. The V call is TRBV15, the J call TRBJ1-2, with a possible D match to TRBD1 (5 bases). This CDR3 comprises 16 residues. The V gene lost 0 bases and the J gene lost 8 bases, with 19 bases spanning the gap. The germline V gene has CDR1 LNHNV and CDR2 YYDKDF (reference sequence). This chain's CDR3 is CATSRDRDSMAYGYTF. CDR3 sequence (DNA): TGTGCCACCAGCAGAGATAGGGACTCTATGGCCTACGGCTACACCTTC.

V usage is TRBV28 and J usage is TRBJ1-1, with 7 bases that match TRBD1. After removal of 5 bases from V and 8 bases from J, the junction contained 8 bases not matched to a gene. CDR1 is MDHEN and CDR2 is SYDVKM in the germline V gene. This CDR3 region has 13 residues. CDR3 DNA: TGTGCCAGCAGTGCATACCGACAGGGCGAAGCTTTCTTT. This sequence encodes CASSAYRQGEAFF.

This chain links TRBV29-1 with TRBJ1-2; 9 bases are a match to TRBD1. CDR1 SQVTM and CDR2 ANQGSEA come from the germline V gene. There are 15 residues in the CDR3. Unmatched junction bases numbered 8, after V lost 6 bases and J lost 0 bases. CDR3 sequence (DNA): TGCAGCGTAGCCGGGACAGGGACAGCTAACTATGGCTACACCTTC. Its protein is CSVAGTGTANYGYTF. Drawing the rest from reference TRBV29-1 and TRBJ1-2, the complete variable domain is SAVISQKPSRDICQRGTSLTIQCQVDSQVTMMFWYRQQPGQSLTLIATANQGSEATYESGFVIDKFPISRPNLTFSTLTVSNMSPEDSSIYLCSVAGTGTANYGYTFGSGTRLTVV.

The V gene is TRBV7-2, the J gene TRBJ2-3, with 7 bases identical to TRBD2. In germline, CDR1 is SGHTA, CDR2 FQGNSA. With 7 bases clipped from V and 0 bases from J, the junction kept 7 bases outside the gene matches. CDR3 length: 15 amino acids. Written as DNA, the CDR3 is TGTGCCAGCACCTCCACGGGGGGTAGCACAGATACGCAGTATTTT. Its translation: CASTSTGGSTDTQYF.

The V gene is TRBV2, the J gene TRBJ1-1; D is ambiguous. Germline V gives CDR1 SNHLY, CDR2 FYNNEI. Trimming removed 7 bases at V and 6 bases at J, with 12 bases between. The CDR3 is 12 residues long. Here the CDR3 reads CASNAGMAEAFF. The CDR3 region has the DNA TGTGCCAGCAACGCGGGGATGGCTGAAGCTTTCTTT.

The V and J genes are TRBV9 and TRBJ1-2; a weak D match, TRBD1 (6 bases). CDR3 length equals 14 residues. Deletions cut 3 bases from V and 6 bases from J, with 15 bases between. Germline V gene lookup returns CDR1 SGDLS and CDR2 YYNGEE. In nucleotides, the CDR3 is TGTGCCAGCAGCGCCCCACAGGGAGGGGATGGCTACACCTTC. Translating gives CASSAPQGGDGYTF.

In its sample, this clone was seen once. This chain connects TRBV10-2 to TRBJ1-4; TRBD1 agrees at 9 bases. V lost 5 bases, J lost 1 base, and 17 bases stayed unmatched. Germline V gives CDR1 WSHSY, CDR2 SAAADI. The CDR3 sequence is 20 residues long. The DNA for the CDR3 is TGCGCCAGCAGTCCAAGTCCGGGACAGGGAGAGAGAAGAACTAATGAAAAACTGTTTTTT. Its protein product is CASSPSPGQGERRTNEKLFF.

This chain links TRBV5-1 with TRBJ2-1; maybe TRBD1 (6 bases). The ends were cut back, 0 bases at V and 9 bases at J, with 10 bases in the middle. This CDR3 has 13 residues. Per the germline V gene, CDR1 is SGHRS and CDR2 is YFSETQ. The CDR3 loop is CASSLDRESEQFF. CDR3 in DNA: TGCGCCAGCAGCTTGGACAGGGAAAGTGAGCAGTTCTTC.

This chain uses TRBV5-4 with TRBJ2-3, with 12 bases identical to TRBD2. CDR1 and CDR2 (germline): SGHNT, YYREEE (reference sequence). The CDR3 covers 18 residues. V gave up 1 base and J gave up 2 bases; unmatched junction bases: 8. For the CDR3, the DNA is TGTGCCAGCAGCTTGCCCCCGGGACTAGCGGGCTTCACAGATACGCAGTATTTT. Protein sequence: CASSLPPGLAGFTDTQYF.

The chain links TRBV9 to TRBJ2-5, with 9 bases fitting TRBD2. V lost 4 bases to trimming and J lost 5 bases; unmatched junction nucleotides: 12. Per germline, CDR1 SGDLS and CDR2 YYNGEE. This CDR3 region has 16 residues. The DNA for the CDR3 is TGTGCCAGCAGCAAGACTAGCGGAGCTGGGTCTGAGACCCAGTACTTC. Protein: CASSKTSGAGSETQYF. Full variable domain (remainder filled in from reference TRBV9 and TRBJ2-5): DSGVTQTPKHLITATGQRVTLRCSPRSGDLSVYWYQQSLDQGLQFLIQYYNGEERAKGNILERFSAQQFPDLHSELNLSSLELGDSALYFCASSKTSGAGSETQYFGPGTRLLVL.

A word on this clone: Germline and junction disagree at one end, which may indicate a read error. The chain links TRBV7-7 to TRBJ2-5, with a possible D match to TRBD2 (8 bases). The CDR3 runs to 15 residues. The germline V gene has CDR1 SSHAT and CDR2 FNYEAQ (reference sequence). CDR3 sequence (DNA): TGTGCTAGCAGCTTAGCGGGGACAGACCAAGAGACCCAGTACTTC. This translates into CASSLAGTDQETQYF.

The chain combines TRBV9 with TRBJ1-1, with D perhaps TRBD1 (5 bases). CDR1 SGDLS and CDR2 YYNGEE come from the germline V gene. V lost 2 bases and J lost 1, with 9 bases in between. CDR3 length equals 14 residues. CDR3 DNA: TGTGCCAGCAGCGTTGGGGGGTCGAACACTGAAGCTTTCTTT. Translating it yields CASSVGGSNTEAFF.

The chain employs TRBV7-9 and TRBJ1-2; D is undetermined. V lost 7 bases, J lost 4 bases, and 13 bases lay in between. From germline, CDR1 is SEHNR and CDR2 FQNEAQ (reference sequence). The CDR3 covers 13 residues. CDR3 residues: CASTYGSGYGYTF. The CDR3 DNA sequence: TGTGCCAGCACCTACGGGTCCGGCTATGGCTACACCTTC.

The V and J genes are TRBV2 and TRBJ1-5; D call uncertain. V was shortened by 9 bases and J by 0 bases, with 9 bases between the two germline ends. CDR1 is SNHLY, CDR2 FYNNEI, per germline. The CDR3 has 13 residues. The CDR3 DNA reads TGTGCCAGTGGTGGAGATAGCAATCAGCCCCAGCATTTT. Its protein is CASGGDSNQPQHF.